Listed below are T cell receptor beta chains from one sample, sequenced in a study of blood T cells in healthy people across ages. MiXCR, applied by TCRdb to the 5' RACE reads, yields one record per CDR3 protein. In the table there are over 1,300,000 distinct CDR3 sequences, approximately 60% of which are singletons. Input material: blood. These receptors came from a man aged 18 to 30 in good health. The CDR3 runs from the conserved cysteine through the conserved F or W. The order of the fields is clone size, V gene, J gene, D gene, CDR3 DNA, CDR3 protein. D genes are given only for firm matches. Size values are once, few and many counts, or a class for expanded clones, and some rows have none.

clone_size: once
v_call: TRBV24-1
j_call: TRBJ2-2
d_call: -
cdr3_nt: TGTGCCACCAGTGATTTGGAGGGTTGGACCGGGGAGCTGTTTTTT
cdr3_aa: CATSDLEGWTGELFF

clone_size: -
v_call: TRBV7-2
j_call: TRBJ2-3
d_call: -
cdr3_nt: TGTGCCAGCAGCTTATCAGGGCACCGCACAGATACGCAGTATTTT
cdr3_aa: CASSLSGHRTDTQYF

clone_size: -
v_call: TRBV3-1
j_call: TRBJ2-1
d_call: TRBD2
cdr3_nt: TGTGCCAGCAGCCAAGATATTCCTAGCGGGAGTGGGTACGACGAGCAGTTCTTC
cdr3_aa: CASSQDIPSGSGYDEQFF

clone_size: -
v_call: TRBV6-1
j_call: TRBJ2-7
d_call: -
cdr3_nt: TGTGCCAGCAGTGAAGCGGTAGTCCTCCGGTCCGAGCAGTACTTC
cdr3_aa: CASSEAVVLRSEQYF

clone_size: -
v_call: TRBV20-1
j_call: TRBJ2-5
d_call: -
cdr3_nt: TGCAGTACCCTTTGGCAGGACAGTCAAGAGACCCAGTACTTC
cdr3_aa: CSTLWQDSQETQYF

clone_size: -
v_call: TRBV6-1
j_call: TRBJ2-2
d_call: TRBD2
cdr3_nt: TGTGCCAGCACCCGACTAGCGGGAGTGGGCACCGGGGAGCTGTTTTTT
cdr3_aa: CASTRLAGVGTGELFF

clone_size: -
v_call: TRBV2
j_call: TRBJ2-7
d_call: TRBD2
cdr3_nt: TGTGCCAGCAGTGCTCCGGGGGGGGCCAGACAGTACTTC
cdr3_aa: CASSAPGGARQYF

clone_size: -
v_call: TRBV7-2
j_call: TRBJ2-3
d_call: -
cdr3_nt: TGTGCCGGGGGGGACACCTACACAGATACGCAGTATTTT
cdr3_aa: CAGGDTYTDTQYF

clone_size: -
v_call: TRBV12-3/TRBV12-4
j_call: TRBJ2-7
d_call: -
cdr3_nt: TGTGCCAGCAGTTTACCGGGCAGTAATGAGCAGTACTTC
cdr3_aa: CASSLPGSNEQYF

clone_size: -
v_call: TRBV6-2/TRBV6-3
j_call: TRBJ2-7
d_call: TRBD2
cdr3_nt: TGTGCCAGCACAGGACTAGCGGGGAGATTCTACGAGCAGTACTTC
cdr3_aa: CASTGLAGRFYEQYF

clone_size: -
v_call: TRBV7-2
j_call: TRBJ2-4
d_call: -
cdr3_nt: TGTGCCAGCAGCCGCTATGCGGGCGGGACGGAGCAGTACTTC
cdr3_aa: CASSRYAGGTEQYF

clone_size: once
v_call: TRBV28
j_call: TRBJ1-2
d_call: TRBD1
cdr3_nt: TGTGCCAGCAGTCGATACCAGCGGGGCAGGGGGCTTGCTGGCTACACCTTC
cdr3_aa: CASSRYQRGRGLAGYTF

clone_size: few
v_call: TRBV10-3
j_call: TRBJ2-5
d_call: TRBD2
cdr3_nt: TGTGCCATCAGTGATTCAGCGGGGACCGTCCGTGAGACCCAGTACTTC
cdr3_aa: CAISDSAGTVRETQYF

clone_size: -
v_call: TRBV12-3/TRBV12-4
j_call: TRBJ2-3
d_call: TRBD2
cdr3_nt: TGTGCCAGCAGATACCAACTGGGGGGGATGACAGATGCGCAGTATTTT
cdr3_aa: CASRYQLGGMTDAQYF

clone_size: -
v_call: TRBV9
j_call: TRBJ1-5
d_call: -
cdr3_nt: TGTGCCAGCAGCGAAGGCGGCGCAGCCAATCAGCCCCAGCATTTT
cdr3_aa: CASSEGGAANQPQHF

clone_size: -
v_call: TRBV7-2
j_call: TRBJ2-5
d_call: -
cdr3_nt: TGTGCCAGCAGCTTAGTGCAGGGCCTCTTGAGGACCCAGTACTTC
cdr3_aa: CASSLVQGLLRTQYF

clone_size: -
v_call: TRBV13
j_call: TRBJ1-1
d_call: -
cdr3_nt: TGTGCCAGCACTCTCCTGAACACTGAAGCTTTCTTT
cdr3_aa: CASTLLNTEAFF

clone_size: -
v_call: TRBV5-1
j_call: TRBJ2-7
d_call: TRBD1
cdr3_nt: TGCGCCAGCAGCCCCACCGGGACAGGGGTCGGAGACGAGCAGTACTTC
cdr3_aa: CASSPTGTGVGDEQYF

clone_size: -
v_call: TRBV4-1
j_call: TRBJ1-1
d_call: -
cdr3_nt: TGCGCCAGCAGCCAAGAGGTTCAGGACACTGAAGCTTTCTTT
cdr3_aa: CASSQEVQDTEAFF

clone_size: -
v_call: TRBV12-3/TRBV12-4
j_call: TRBJ2-1
d_call: -
cdr3_nt: TGTGCCAGCAGTTTACTGTTTAGTTGGGGCAATGAGCAGTTCTTC
cdr3_aa: CASSLLFSWGNEQFF

clone_size: -
v_call: TRBV27
j_call: TRBJ2-1
d_call: -
cdr3_nt: TGTGCCAGCAGCCTAATCCCCCACAATGAGCAGTTCTTC
cdr3_aa: CASSLIPHNEQFF

clone_size: -
v_call: TRBV18
j_call: TRBJ1-1
d_call: TRBD1
cdr3_nt: TGTGCCAGCTCACCCCGGACAGGGGGCGTCGGGACTGAAGCTTTCTTT
cdr3_aa: CASSPRTGGVGTEAFF

clone_size: few
v_call: TRBV10-3
j_call: TRBJ2-1
d_call: TRBD2
cdr3_nt: TGTGCCATCAGGGGGACTAGCGGGAGCTCCTACAATGAGCAGTTCTTC
cdr3_aa: CAIRGTSGSSYNEQFF

clone_size: -
v_call: TRBV7-8
j_call: TRBJ2-3
d_call: TRBD1
cdr3_nt: TGTGCCAGCAGCTTAGACCCTGAGGGGGCTGACACAGATACGCAGTATTTT
cdr3_aa: CASSLDPEGADTDTQYF

clone_size: many
v_call: TRBV7-9
j_call: TRBJ2-5
d_call: TRBD2
cdr3_nt: TGTGCCAGCAGATTAGCGGGAGGGCCTTCGGAGACCCAGTACTTC
cdr3_aa: CASRLAGGPSETQYF

clone_size: -
v_call: TRBV7-2
j_call: TRBJ2-1
d_call: TRBD2
cdr3_nt: TGTGCCAGCAGCTTAGCTTCGGCGGGGGGGTCCTACAATGAGCAGTTCTTC
cdr3_aa: CASSLASAGGSYNEQFF

clone_size: -
v_call: TRBV20-1
j_call: TRBJ2-7
d_call: -
cdr3_nt: TGCAGTGCTAGAGGGTTGACCAACTACGAGCAGTACTTC
cdr3_aa: CSARGLTNYEQYF

clone_size: -
v_call: TRBV2
j_call: TRBJ2-7
d_call: TRBD1
cdr3_nt: TGTGCCAGCAGTTCCGGGACAGTCCCCTACGAGCAGTACTTC
cdr3_aa: CASSSGTVPYEQYF

clone_size: few
v_call: TRBV4-1
j_call: TRBJ1-5
d_call: -
cdr3_nt: TGCGCCAGCAGCCAAGTCTTCCGGGGGAAAGATAGCAATCAGCCCCAGCATTTT
cdr3_aa: CASSQVFRGKDSNQPQHF

clone_size: few
v_call: TRBV14
j_call: TRBJ2-7
d_call: TRBD1
cdr3_nt: TGTGCCAGCAGTCAACCGGGACAGGGGCAGAACGAGCAGTACTTC
cdr3_aa: CASSQPGQGQNEQYF

clone_size: -
v_call: TRBV5-1
j_call: TRBJ2-7
d_call: TRBD2
cdr3_nt: TGCGCCAGCCATGGGACTAGCTCCTACGAGCAGTACTTC
cdr3_aa: CASHGTSSYEQYF

clone_size: once
v_call: TRBV27
j_call: TRBJ2-2
d_call: -
cdr3_nt: TGTGCCAGCAGTACTCTTCTTGTCGGGGAGCTGTTTTTT
cdr3_aa: CASSTLLVGELFF